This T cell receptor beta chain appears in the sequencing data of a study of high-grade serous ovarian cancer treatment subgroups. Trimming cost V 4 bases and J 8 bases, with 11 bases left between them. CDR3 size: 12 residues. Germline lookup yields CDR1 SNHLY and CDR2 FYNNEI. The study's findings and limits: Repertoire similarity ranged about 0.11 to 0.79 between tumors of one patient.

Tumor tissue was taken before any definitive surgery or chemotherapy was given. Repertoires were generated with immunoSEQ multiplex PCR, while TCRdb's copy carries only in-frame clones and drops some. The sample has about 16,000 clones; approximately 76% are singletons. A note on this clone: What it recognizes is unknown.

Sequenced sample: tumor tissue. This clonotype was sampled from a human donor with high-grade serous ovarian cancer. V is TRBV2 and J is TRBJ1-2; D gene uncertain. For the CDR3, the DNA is TGTGCCAGCAGTGCCCACCCGGGGGGCTACACCTTC. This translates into CASSAHPGGYTF. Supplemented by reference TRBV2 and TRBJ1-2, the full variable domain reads EPEVTQTPSHQVTQMGQEVILRCVPISNHLYFYWYRQILGQKVEFLVSFYNNEISEKSEIFDDQFSVERPDGSNFTLKIRSTKLEDSAMYFCASSAHPGGYTFGSGTRLTVV.